A selection of T cell receptor beta chains follows, all from one sample in a study of CD8 T cells in Susac syndrome. TCRdb processed the immunoSEQ multiplex PCR reads anew with MiXCR; each CDR3 protein has one entry. Of over 350,000 distinct CDR3 sequences in the sample, roughly 85% are singletons; the top ten hold about 0.1%. The sequenced material came from CD8+ T cells from PBMCs. The receptors were sampled from a human donor with multiple sclerosis. The CDR3 runs from the conserved cysteine through the conserved F or W. D genes are given only for firm matches. The size field is filled for only some rows; it gives once, few, many or a size class.

abundance	v_gene	j_gene	d_gene	CDR3nt	CDR3aa
.	TRBV29-1	TRBJ2-1	TRBD2	TGCAGCGTTGATAAGGGTATCTCGCGCGGGAGATACAATGAGCAGTTCTTC	CSVDKGISRGRYNEQFF
.	TRBV4-1	TRBJ1-1	.	TGCGCCAGCAGCCAGTCGACAGATTTGAACACTGAAGCTTTCTTT	CASSQSTDLNTEAFF
.	TRBV27	TRBJ1-1	.	TGTGCCAGCAGTTCGGGCAGCCTTAACACTGAAGCTTTCTTT	CASSSGSLNTEAFF
.	TRBV9	TRBJ2-5	.	TGTGCCAGCAGCTCCGAGACCGGTTCAGGGGAGACCCAGTACTTC	CASSSETGSGETQYF
.	TRBV5-1	TRBJ2-7	.	TGCGCCAGCAGAGACGGGGCCGGGGATGACGAGCAGTACTTC	CASRDGAGDDEQYF
once	TRBV3-1	TRBJ2-7	TRBD1	TGTGCCAGCAGCCAAGCGACGGGACAGCTTTCCTACGAGCAGTACTTC	CASSQATGQLSYEQYF
.	TRBV6-2/TRBV6-3	TRBJ2-2	.	TGTGCCAGCAGTTACTCTTTGGGGGAGGTTCCGAACACCGGGGAGCTGTTTTTT	CASSYSLGEVPNTGELFF
.	TRBV28	TRBJ2-1	.	TGTGCCAGCAGCCCTAACCCGTCCGTATTTTACTACAATGAGCAGTTCTTC	CASSPNPSVFYYNEQFF
.	TRBV5-4	TRBJ2-7	TRBD1	TGTGCCAGCAGCTCGACAGGGGCACGGACGTACGAGCAGTACTTC	CASSSTGARTYEQYF
.	TRBV6-2/TRBV6-3	TRBJ2-7	.	TGTGCCAGCAGTCCGATAAACTCCTACGAGCAGTACTTC	CASSPINSYEQYF
.	TRBV9	TRBJ2-7	TRBD2	TGTGCCAGCAGCCAGGGACTAGCGGGAGCTCGCTACGAGCAGTACTTC	CASSQGLAGARYEQYF
.	TRBV11-2	TRBJ1-2	TRBD1	TGTGCCAGCAGCCCTCAACAGGGGGTGGAGGGCTACACCTTC	CASSPQQGVEGYTF
.	TRBV5-6	TRBJ2-7	.	TGTGCCAGCAGCTTGGCAGACACAATTCCCTCCTACGAGCAGTACTTC	CASSLADTIPSYEQYF
.	TRBV27	TRBJ2-7	.	TGTGCCAGCAGTTCCGGCGGCACCTACGAGCAGTACTTC	CASSSGGTYEQYF
.	TRBV3-1	TRBJ1-1	.	TGTGCCAGCAGCCAAGGACCCTGGGACATGAACACTGAAGCTTTCTTT	CASSQGPWDMNTEAFF
.	TRBV2	TRBJ2-7	.	TGTGCCAGCAGTGAGGGTCTTTTTGGGGACGAGCAGTACTTC	CASSEGLFGDEQYF
.	TRBV4-1	TRBJ2-7	.	TGCGCCAGCAGGCTCCCCTCAGGACGGTACAACGAGCAGTACTTC	CASRLPSGRYNEQYF
.	TRBV7-9	TRBJ2-3	TRBD1	TGTGCCAGCGGGACAGAAATAACCCTCACAGATACGCAGTATTTT	CASGTEITLTDTQYF
.	TRBV20-1	TRBJ2-5	TRBD2	TGCAGTGCTAGGGGCCCACGGCGGGAGGGCCAAGAGACCCAGTACTTC	CSARGPRREGQETQYF
.	TRBV4-1	TRBJ1-4	TRBD1	TGCGCCAGCAGCCAACTCGGGACAGGCGGTGAAAAACTGTTTTTT	CASSQLGTGGEKLFF
.	TRBV27	TRBJ2-2	.	TGTGCCAGCAGTTGGGCTCAAGGGGAGCTGTTTTTT	CASSWAQGELFF
.	TRBV6-1	TRBJ1-5	.	TGTGCCAGCAGCGAATGGAATAGCAATCAGCCCCAGCATTTT	CASSEWNSNQPQHF
.	TRBV28	TRBJ2-1	.	TGTGCCAGCAGCCCGGAAATCTCCTACAATGAGCAGTTCTTC	CASSPEISYNEQFF